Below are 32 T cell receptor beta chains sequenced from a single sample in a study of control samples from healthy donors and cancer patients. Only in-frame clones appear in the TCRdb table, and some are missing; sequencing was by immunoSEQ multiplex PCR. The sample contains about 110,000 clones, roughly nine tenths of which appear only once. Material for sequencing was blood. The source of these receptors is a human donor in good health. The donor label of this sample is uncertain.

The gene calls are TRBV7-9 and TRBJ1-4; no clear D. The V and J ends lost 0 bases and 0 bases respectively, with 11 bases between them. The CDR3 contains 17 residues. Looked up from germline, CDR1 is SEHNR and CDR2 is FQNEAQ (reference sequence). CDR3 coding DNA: TGTGCCAGCAGCTTAGCCCGAAGCCTCTCAACTAATGAAAAACTGTTTTTT. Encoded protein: CASSLARSLSTNEKLFF.

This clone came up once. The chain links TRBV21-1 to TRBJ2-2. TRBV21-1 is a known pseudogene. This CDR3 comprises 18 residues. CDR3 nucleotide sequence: TGTGCCAGCAGCGAAACACGGAAACGTGTGCCGAACACCGGGGAGCTGTTTTTT. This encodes CASSETRKRVPNTGELFF.

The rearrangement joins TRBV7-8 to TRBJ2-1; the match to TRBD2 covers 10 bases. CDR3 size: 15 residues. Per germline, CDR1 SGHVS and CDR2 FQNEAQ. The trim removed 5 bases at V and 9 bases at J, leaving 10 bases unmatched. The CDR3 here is CASSPQKASGGEQFF. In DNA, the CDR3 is TGTGCCAGCAGCCCCCAAAAGGCTAGCGGGGGTGAGCAGTTCTTC.

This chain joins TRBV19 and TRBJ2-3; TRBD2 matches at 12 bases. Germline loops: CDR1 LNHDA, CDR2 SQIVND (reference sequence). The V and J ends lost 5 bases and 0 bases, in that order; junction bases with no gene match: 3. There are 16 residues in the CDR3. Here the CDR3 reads CASSALAGGSTDTQYF. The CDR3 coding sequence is TGTGCCAGTAGTGCTCTAGCGGGGGGGAGCACAGATACGCAGTATTTT.

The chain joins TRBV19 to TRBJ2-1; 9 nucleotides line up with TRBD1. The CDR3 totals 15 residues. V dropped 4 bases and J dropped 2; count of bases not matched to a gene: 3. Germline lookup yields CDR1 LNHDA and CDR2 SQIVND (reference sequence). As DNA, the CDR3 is TGTGCCAGTAGTAGGACAGGGGAAGCCTACAATGAGCAGTTCTTC. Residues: CASSRTGEAYNEQFF.

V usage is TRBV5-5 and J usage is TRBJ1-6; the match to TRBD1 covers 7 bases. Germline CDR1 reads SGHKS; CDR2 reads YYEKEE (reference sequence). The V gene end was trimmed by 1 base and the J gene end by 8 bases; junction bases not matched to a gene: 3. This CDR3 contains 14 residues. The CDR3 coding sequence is TGTGCCAGCAGCTTGAGACAGGGAGATTCACCCCTCCACTTT. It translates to CASSLRQGDSPLHF.

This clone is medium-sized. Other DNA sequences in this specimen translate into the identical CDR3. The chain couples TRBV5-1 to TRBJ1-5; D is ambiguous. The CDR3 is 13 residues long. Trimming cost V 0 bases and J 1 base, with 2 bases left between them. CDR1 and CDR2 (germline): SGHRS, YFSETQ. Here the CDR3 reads CASSLGSNQPQHF. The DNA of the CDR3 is TGCGCCAGCAGCTTGGGGAGCAATCAGCCCCAGCATTTT.

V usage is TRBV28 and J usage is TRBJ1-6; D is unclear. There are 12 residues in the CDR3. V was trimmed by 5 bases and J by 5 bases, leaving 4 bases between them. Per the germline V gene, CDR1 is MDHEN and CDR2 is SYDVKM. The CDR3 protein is CASSQNNSPLHF. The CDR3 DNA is TGTGCCAGCAGTCAGAATAATTCACCCCTCCACTTT.

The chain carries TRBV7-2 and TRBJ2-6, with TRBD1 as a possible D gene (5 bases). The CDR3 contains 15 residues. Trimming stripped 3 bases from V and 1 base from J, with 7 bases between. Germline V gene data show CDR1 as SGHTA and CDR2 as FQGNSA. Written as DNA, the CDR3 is TGTGCCAGCAGCTTCAGGGTATCTGGGGCCAACGTCCTGACTTTC. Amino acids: CASSFRVSGANVLTF.

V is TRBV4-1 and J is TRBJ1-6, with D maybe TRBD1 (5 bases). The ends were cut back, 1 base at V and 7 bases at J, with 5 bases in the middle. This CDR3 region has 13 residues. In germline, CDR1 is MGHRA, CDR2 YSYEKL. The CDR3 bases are TGCGCCAGCAGCCAAGGGGGGAATTCACCCCTCCACTTT. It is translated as CASSQGGNSPLHF.

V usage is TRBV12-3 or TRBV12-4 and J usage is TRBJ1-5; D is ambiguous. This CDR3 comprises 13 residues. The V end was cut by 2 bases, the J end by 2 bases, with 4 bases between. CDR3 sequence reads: CASSLLGNQPQHF. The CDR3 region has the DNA TGTGCCAGCAGTTTATTGGGCAATCAGCCCCAGCATTTT.

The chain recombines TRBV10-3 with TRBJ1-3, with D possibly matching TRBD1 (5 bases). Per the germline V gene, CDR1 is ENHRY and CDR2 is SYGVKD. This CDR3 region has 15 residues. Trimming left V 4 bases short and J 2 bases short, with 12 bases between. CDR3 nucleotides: TGTGCCATCAGTGCTATCGCAGGGACTGGAAACACCATATATTTT. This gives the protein CAISAIAGTGNTIYF.

The CDR3 bases are TGTGCCAGCAGCACGGGACAGGCAGACTATGGCTACACCTTC. Its translation is CASSTGQADYGYTF. The genes are TRBV3-1 (or the pseudogene TRBV3-2) and TRBJ1-2; 8 nucleotides agree with TRBD1. This CDR3 has 14 residues. J lost 3 bases, V lost 5 bases, and 5 bases had no gene match. Germline V gene sequence: CDR1 LGHDT, CDR2 YNNKEL (reference sequence).

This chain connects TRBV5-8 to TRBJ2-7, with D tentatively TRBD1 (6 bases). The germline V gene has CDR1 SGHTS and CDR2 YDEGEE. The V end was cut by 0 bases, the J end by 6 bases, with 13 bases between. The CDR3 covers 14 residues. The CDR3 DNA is TGTGCCAGCAGCTTGGTTGTAGGGGGACGCGAGCAGTACTTC. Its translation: CASSLVVGGREQYF.

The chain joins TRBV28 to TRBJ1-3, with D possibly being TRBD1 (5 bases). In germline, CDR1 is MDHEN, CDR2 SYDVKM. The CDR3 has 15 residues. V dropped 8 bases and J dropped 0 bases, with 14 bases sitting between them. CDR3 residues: CASLSGAGSGNTIYF. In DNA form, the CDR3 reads TGTGCCAGCCTGTCCGGGGCGGGCTCTGGAAACACCATATATTTT. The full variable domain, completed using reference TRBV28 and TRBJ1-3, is DVKVTQSSRYLVKRTGEKVFLECVQDMDHENMFWYRQDPGLGLRLIYFSYDVKMKEKGDIPEGYSVSREKKERFSLILESASTNQTSMYLCASLSGAGSGNTIYFGEGSWLTVV.

CDR3 in amino acids: CASSLVGEETQYF. In DNA form, the CDR3 reads TGTGCCAGCAGCTTGGTGGGGGAGGAGACCCAGTACTTC. The chain combines TRBV5-4 with TRBJ2-5; D tentatively reads TRBD1 or TRBD2 (5 bases each). CDR3 length: 13 residues. V was pared by 0 bases and J by 5 bases, with 8 bases between. In germline, CDR1 is SGHNT, CDR2 YYREEE (reference sequence).

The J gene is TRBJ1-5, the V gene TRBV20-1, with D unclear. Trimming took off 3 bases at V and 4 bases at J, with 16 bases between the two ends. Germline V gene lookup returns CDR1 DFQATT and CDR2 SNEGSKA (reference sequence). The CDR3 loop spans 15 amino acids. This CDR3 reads CSASSTLTGNQPQHF. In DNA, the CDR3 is TGCAGTGCTAGTTCGACACTCACGGGGAATCAGCCCCAGCATTTT.

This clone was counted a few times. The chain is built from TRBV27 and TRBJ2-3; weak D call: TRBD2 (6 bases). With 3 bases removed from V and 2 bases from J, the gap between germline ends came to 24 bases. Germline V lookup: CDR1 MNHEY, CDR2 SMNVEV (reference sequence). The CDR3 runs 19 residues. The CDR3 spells CASSLGGGFTQALTDTQYF. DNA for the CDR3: TGTGCCAGCAGTTTGGGGGGTGGGTTTACCCAGGCCCTCACAGATACGCAGTATTTT.

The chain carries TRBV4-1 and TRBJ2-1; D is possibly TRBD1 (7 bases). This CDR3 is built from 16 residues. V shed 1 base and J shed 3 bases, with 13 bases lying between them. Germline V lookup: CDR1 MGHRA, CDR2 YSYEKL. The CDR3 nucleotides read TGCGCCAGCAGCCAAGCGGCGGGACAGCGCTACAATGAGCAGTTCTTC. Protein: CASSQAAGQRYNEQFF.

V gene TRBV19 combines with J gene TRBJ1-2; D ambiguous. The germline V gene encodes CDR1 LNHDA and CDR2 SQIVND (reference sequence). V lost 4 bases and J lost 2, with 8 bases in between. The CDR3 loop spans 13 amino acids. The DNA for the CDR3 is TGTGCCAGTAGTAACGTGACAAACTATGGCTACACCTTC. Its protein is CASSNVTNYGYTF.

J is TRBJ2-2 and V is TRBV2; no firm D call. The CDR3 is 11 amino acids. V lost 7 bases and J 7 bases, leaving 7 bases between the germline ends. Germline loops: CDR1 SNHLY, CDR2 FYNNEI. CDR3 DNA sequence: TGTGCCAGCACTTACCTCGGGGAGCTGTTTTTT. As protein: CASTYLGELFF.

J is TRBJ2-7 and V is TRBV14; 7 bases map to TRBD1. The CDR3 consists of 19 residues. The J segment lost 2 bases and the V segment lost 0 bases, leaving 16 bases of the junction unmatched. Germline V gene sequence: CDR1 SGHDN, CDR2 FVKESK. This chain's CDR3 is CASSQDRATADRATYEQYF. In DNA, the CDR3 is TGTGCCAGCAGCCAAGATAGAGCGACAGCTGACAGGGCCACCTACGAGCAGTACTTC.

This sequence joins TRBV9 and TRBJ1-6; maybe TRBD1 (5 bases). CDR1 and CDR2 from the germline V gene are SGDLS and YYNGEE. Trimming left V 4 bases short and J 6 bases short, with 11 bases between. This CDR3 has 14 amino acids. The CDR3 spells CASSPRGGNSPLHF. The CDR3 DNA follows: TGTGCCAGCAGCCCAAGGGGAGGTAATTCACCCCTCCACTTT.

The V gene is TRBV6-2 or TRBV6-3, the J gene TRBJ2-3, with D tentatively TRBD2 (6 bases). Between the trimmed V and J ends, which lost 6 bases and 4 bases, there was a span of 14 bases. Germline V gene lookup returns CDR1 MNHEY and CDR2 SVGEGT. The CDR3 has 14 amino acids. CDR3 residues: CASSLNGGADTQYF. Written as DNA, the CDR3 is TGTGCCAGCAGCCTCAACGGGGGAGCAGATACGCAGTATTTT.

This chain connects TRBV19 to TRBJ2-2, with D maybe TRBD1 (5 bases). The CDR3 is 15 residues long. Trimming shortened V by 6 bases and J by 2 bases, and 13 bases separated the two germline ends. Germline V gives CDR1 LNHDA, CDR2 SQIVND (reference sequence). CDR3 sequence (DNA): TGTGCCAGTAGGCGTGGACACCTTAACACCGGGGAGCTGTTTTTT. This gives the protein CASRRGHLNTGELFF. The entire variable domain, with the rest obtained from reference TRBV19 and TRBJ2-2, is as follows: DGGITQSPKYLFRKEGQNVTLSCEQNLNHDAMYWYRQDPGQGLRLIYYSQIVNDFQKGDIAEGYSVSREKKESFPLTVTSAQKNPTAFYLCASRRGHLNTGELFFGEGSRLTVL.

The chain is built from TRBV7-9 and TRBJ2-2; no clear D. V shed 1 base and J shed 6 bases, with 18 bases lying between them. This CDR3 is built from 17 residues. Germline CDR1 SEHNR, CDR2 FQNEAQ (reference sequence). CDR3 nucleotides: TGTGCCAGCAGCTTAGAAATTCGTTGGGGTTTTGCCGGGGAGCTGTTTTTT. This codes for CASSLEIRWGFAGELFF.

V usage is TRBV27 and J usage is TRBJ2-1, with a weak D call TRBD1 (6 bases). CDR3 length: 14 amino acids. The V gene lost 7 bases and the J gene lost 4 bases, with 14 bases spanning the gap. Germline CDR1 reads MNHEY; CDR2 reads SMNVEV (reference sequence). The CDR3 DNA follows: TGTGCCAGCAACCCCCGGGACACGTACAATGAGCAGTTCTTC. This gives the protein CASNPRDTYNEQFF.

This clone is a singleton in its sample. CDR3 sequence (DNA): TGTGCCAGCAGCCGGGCCGTCAGGGGTGGAAACACCATATATTTT. Protein: CASSRAVRGGNTIYF. This sequence joins TRBV6-2 or TRBV6-3 and TRBJ1-3; a possible D gene is TRBD1 (6 bases). The germline CDR1 and CDR2 sequences are MNHEY and SVGEGT. The V end was cut by 6 bases, the J end by 3 bases, with 15 bases between. The CDR3 is 15 amino acids.

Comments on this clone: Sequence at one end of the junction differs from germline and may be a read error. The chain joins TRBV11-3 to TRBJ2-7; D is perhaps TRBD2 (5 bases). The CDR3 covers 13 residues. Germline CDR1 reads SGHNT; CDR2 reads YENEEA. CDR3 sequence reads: CASSLEAGYEQYF. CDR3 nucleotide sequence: TGTGCCAGCAGTTTAGAGGCGGGCTACGAGCAGTACTTC.

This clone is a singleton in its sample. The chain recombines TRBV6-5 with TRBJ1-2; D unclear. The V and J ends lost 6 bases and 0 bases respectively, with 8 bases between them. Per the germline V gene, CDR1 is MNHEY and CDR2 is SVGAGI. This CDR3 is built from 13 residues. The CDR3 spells CASRPIANYGYTF. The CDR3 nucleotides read TGTGCCAGCAGGCCTATTGCTAACTATGGCTACACCTTC.

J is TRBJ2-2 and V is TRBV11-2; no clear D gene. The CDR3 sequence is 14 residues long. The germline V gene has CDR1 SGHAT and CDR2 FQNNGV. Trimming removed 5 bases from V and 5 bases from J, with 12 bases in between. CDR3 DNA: TGTGCCAGCAGCCCGGCGGTTGGTACCGGGGAGCTGTTTTTT. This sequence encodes CASSPAVGTGELFF.

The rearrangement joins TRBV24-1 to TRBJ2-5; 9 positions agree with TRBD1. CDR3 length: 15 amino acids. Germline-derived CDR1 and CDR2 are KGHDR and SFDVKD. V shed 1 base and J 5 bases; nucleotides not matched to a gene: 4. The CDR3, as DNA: TGTGCCACCAGTGATTTTGGGACAGGGTATGAGACCCAGTACTTC. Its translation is CATSDFGTGYETQYF.